The clone carrying this TCR beta chain was picked up one time. The sample originates from a study of cytomegalovirus exposure and HLA in healthy donors. CDR1 is MNHNY and CDR2 is SVGAGI in the germline V gene (reference sequence). This CDR3 is built from 16 residues. Trimming cost V 4 bases and J 8 bases; bases outside gene matches: 7. Researchers ran the PCR with 60 Vbeta and 13 Jbeta primers. The data were produced by immunoSEQ multiplex PCR, yet TCRdb's version contains in-frame clones alone and is incomplete. Of some 200,000 clones in the sample, approximately 83% are singletons; the top ten hold 1.3% to 1.5%.

This clonotype was obtained from a girl between 5 and 17 years old in good health and CMV-seronegative. The V gene is TRBV6-6, the J gene TRBJ2-1, with TRBD2 identical over 14 bases. Sequenced sample: PBMCs. The CDR3 DNA follows: TGTGCCAGCAGTTCTGGACTAGCGGGGGGTAGGTATGAGCAGTTCTTC. As protein: CASSSGLAGGRYEQFF.